This T cell receptor beta chain was profiled in a study of T cells after yellow fever vaccination. Making TCR cDNA involved 5'RACE template switching, which added UMIs and a universal primer site. TCRdb reprocessed the 5' RACE reads via MiXCR and lists one record per CDR3 protein. The sample yields almost 600,000 distinct CDR3 sequences, roughly 13% seen once. The sample holds a few counts of this clonotype. Its antigen is currently unknown. Findings and caveats of the study: The study re-detected most primary-vaccination clones after the booster (approximately 97% CD4, 85% to 90% CD8).

The source of this sequence is a man aged 30 to 39 who received the YFV17D yellow fever vaccine. The sequencing here drew on PBMCs, taken on the day of the yellow fever booster vaccination.

The CDR3 loop reads CASQRAAGGKNNEQFF. The CDR3 DNA reads as TGTGCCAGCCAAAGGGCGGCGGGAGGTAAGAACAATGAGCAGTTCTTC. This sequence joins TRBV6-1 and TRBJ2-1, with 8 bases that match TRBD2. Germline CDR1 reads MNHNS; CDR2 reads SASEGT. V lost 8 bases and J lost 5; bases outside the gene matches: 14. The CDR3 extends over 16 amino acids.